This TCR beta chain was sequenced in a study of CD8+ T cells in alopecia areata. Study at large: Oral tofacitinib, 5 to 10 mg twice daily, was given in an open-label trial.

With 10 bases removed from V and 0 bases from J, the gap between germline ends came to 14 bases. This CDR3 is 14 amino acids long. Germline lookup yields CDR1 SNHLY and CDR2 FYNNEI. Treatment defined: oral pan-JAK inhibitor, 5-10 mg twice daily. This clone was counted a few times. Its antigen is still unknown. Extraction and reverse transcription of RNA yielded cDNA as the sequencing template. Repertoires were generated with immunoSEQ multiplex PCR, while TCRdb's copy carries only in-frame clones and drops some. The data show more than 150,000 clones, with more than 55% seen just once and less than 3.5% held by the top ten. Study findings and constraints: An increase in clonality over normal scalp was evident in lesional scalp, especially alopecia totalis/universalis.

The clonotype originates from a human donor with alopecia areata. The sequencing used CD4+ T cells sorted from blood, collected at week 4, from a patient treated with tofacitinib. The gene calls are TRBV2 and TRBJ2-3; D ambiguous. CDR3 loop: CATQGPLSTDTQYF. The CDR3 nucleotides are TGTGCCACCCAAGGACCCCTTAGCACAGATACGCAGTATTTT.